These 26 T cell receptor beta chains came from one sample sequenced in a study of cytomegalovirus exposure and HLA in healthy donors. The study ran its PCR with 60 Vbeta and 13 Jbeta primers. Clones were sequenced by immunoSEQ multiplex PCR, and TCRdb holds only the in-frame ones, with some missing. The sample shows over 150,000 clones, around 68% of them seen only once. The material sequenced was PBMCs. The receptors shown here come from a man aged 50 to 60 in good health and CMV-seronegative.

This clone appeared once. V and J are TRBV27 and TRBJ1-5; 10 bases fit TRBD1. The germline V gene encodes CDR1 MNHEY and CDR2 SMNVEV (reference sequence). The CDR3 spans 16 residues. The V and J ends lost 6 bases and 3 bases, in that order; junction bases with no gene match: 8. The CDR3 spells CASSPLGTGDNQPQHF. As DNA, the CDR3 is TGTGCCAGCAGCCCCTTGGGGACAGGGGACAATCAGCCCCAGCATTTT.

The chain uses TRBV28 and TRBJ2-3, with D possibly matching TRBD1 (5 bases). CDR1 is MDHEN, CDR2 SYDVKM, per germline. CDR3 length: 13 amino acids. V lost 3 bases, J lost 5 bases, and 9 bases lay in between. This CDR3 is CASSLDNRDTQYF. In DNA form, the CDR3 reads TGTGCCAGCAGTTTGGACAACAGAGATACGCAGTATTTT.

This chain uses TRBV4-2 with TRBJ2-1, with 8 bases lining up with TRBD2. The germline V gene encodes CDR1 LGHNA and CDR2 YNFKEQ. With 5 bases clipped from V and 1 base from J, the junction kept 7 bases outside the gene matches. The CDR3 runs to 16 residues. CDR3 loop: CASSKGSSGSYNEQFF. DNA for the CDR3: TGTGCCAGCAGCAAAGGGTCTAGCGGGTCCTACAATGAGCAGTTCTTC.

This clone was seen just once. The chain links TRBV28 to TRBJ1-2; 7 bases line up with TRBD1. The CDR3 is 12 residues long. Trimming took 7 bases from V and 8 from J; bases not matched to a gene: 7. Germline CDR1 is MDHEN and CDR2 is SYDVKM. CDR3 sequence reads: CASTYSRGGYTF. The CDR3 nucleotides read TGTGCCAGCACCTATTCCAGGGGGGGCTACACCTTC.

Here the CDR3 DNA reads TGTGCCAGCAGCCCGGACAGGGGCATCTGGGGCACTGAAGCTTTCTTT. It specifies CASSPDRGIWGTEAFF. This chain links TRBV11-2 with TRBJ1-1; 9 bases are a match to TRBD1. This CDR3 is built from 16 residues. Trimming took 5 bases from V and 4 from J; bases not matched to a gene: 11. Germline CDR1 reads SGHAT; CDR2 reads FQNNGV. Complete variable domain (other parts from reference TRBV11-2 and TRBJ1-1): EAGVAQSPRYKIIEKRQSVAFWCNPISGHATLYWYQQILGQGPKLLIQFQNNGVVDDSQLPKDRFSAERLKGVDSTLKIQPAKLEDSAVYLCASSPDRGIWGTEAFFGQGTRLTVV.

V is TRBV5-1 and J is TRBJ2-5; 10 bases are shared with TRBD2. The CDR3 is 17 residues long. Trimming took 0 bases from V and 5 from J; bases not matched to a gene: 10. CDR1 is SGHRS, CDR2 YFSETQ, per germline. This CDR3 is CASSLVASGGLGETQYF. CDR3 bases: TGCGCCAGCAGCTTGGTTGCTAGCGGGGGCCTAGGGGAGACCCAGTACTTC.

This clone has just a few counts. V is TRBV6-1 and J is TRBJ1-3, with D hard to call. With 4 bases removed from V and 1 base from J, the gap between germline ends came to 14 bases. This CDR3 is 16 amino acids long. Germline V gene data show CDR1 as MNHNS and CDR2 as SASEGT. The CDR3 bases are TGTGCCAGCAGTGTAGTCGGTCGGGGATCTGGAAACACCATATATTTT. This codes for CASSVVGRGSGNTIYF.

There are a few counts of this clone. V and J are TRBV7-8 and TRBJ1-2; no definite D call. Trimming took off 1 base at V and 1 base at J, with 7 bases between the two ends. The CDR3 loop spans 14 amino acids. Germline loops: CDR1 SGHVS, CDR2 FQNEAQ. This CDR3 is CASSLVTNNYGYTF. CDR3 nucleotides: TGTGCCAGCAGCTTAGTGACAAATAACTATGGCTACACCTTC. The full variable domain, in which reference TRBV7-8 and TRBJ1-2 provide the parts outside the CDR3, is GAGVSQSPRYKVAKRGQDVALRCDPISGHVSLFWYQQALGQGPEFLTYFQNEAQLDKSGLPSDRFFAERPEGSVSTLKIQRTQQEDSAVYLCASSLVTNNYGYTFGSGTRLTVV.

This clone turned up a few times. V is TRBV27 and J is TRBJ1-4, with 9 bases lining up with TRBD1. Trimming at V came to 8 bases and at J to 5 bases, leaving 6 bases not matched to a gene. From germline, CDR1 is MNHEY and CDR2 SMNVEV (reference sequence). This CDR3 has 14 amino acids. The CDR3 is CASSDRGLNEKLFF. DNA for the CDR3: TGTGCCAGCTCGGACAGGGGTTTGAATGAAAAACTGTTTTTT.

In its sample, this clone was seen a few times. The rearrangement links TRBV6-5 to TRBJ2-7; 12 bases align to TRBD2. In germline, CDR1 is MNHEY, CDR2 SVGAGI. Trimming at V came to 2 bases and at J to 2 bases, leaving 1 base not matched to a gene. The CDR3 is 15 residues long. The CDR3 reads CASSYGLAGTYEQYF. The CDR3 DNA reads TGTGCCAGCAGTTACGGACTAGCGGGGACCTACGAGCAGTACTTC.

V and J are TRBV29-1 and TRBJ1-6; 12 bases fit TRBD1. Germline V gene lookup returns CDR1 SQVTM and CDR2 ANQGSEA. Trimming took 3 bases from V and 8 from J; bases not matched to a gene: 11. CDR3 size: 17 residues. This CDR3 is CSVDGDRGRVGDSPLHF. In DNA form, the CDR3 reads TGCAGCGTTGACGGGGACAGGGGGCGCGTGGGCGATTCACCCCTCCACTTT. The variable domain in full, completed from reference TRBV29-1 and TRBJ1-6, reads SAVISQKPSRDICQRGTSLTIQCQVDSQVTMMFWYRQQPGQSLTLIATANQGSEATYESGFVIDKFPISRPNLTFSTLTVSNMSPEDSSIYLCSVDGDRGRVGDSPLHFGNGTRLTVT.

This chain connects TRBV19 to TRBJ2-7; 7 bases map to TRBD1. Germline V gene lookup returns CDR1 LNHDA and CDR2 SQIVND (reference sequence). The CDR3 has 15 amino acids. Trimming removed 5 bases from V and 6 bases from J; junction bases left unmatched: 13. CDR3 DNA: TGTGCCAGTAGTGAAAACGACAGGGAAGTGAGCGAGCAGTACTTC. It is translated as CASSENDREVSEQYF.

This clone was recorded a few times. This chain uses TRBV4-1 with TRBJ2-1, with D possibly TRBD2 on 6 matching bases. The germline V and J ends were trimmed by 4 bases and 11 bases, with 15 bases remaining between them. Germline assignment: CDR1 MGHRA and CDR2 YSYEKL. This CDR3 comprises 13 residues. In nucleotides, the CDR3 is TGCGCCAGCAGCCCAAGTGTCGCGGGACAGCAGTTCTTC. Protein: CASSPSVAGQQFF.

The chain couples TRBV5-6 to TRBJ2-7, with 7 positions matching TRBD1. Germline trimming cut 2 bases from V and 4 bases from J; bases unmatched to any gene: 9. The CDR3 has 15 residues. The germline V gene has CDR1 SGHDT and CDR2 YYEEEE. The CDR3 region has the DNA TGTGCCAGCAGCTTACCTGACAGGGTGGAGTACGAGCAGTACTTC. Its translation is CASSLPDRVEYEQYF.

J is TRBJ2-1 and V is TRBV7-9; tentative D call: TRBD1 (5 bases). This CDR3 is 14 amino acids long. V lost 5 bases to trimming and J lost 10 bases, with 18 bases between them. Germline CDR1 reads SEHNR; CDR2 reads FQNEAQ (reference sequence). The DNA for the CDR3 is TGTGCCAGCAGCACCCAGGGTATAGGTCAGGAGCAGTTCTTC. Residues: CASSTQGIGQEQFF.

V is TRBV19 and J is TRBJ2-3; 10 bases map to TRBD1. The germline V gene has CDR1 LNHDA and CDR2 SQIVND (reference sequence). V lost 9 bases to trimming and J lost 0 bases; unmatched junction nucleotides: 12. The CDR3 runs 17 residues. The CDR3 sequence: CASVSGQGPESTDTQYF. The CDR3 DNA is TGTGCCAGCGTCTCGGGACAGGGGCCGGAGAGCACAGATACGCAGTATTTT.

The chain combines TRBV5-4 with TRBJ1-5; maybe TRBD1 (6 bases). Germline V gene data show CDR1 as SGHNT and CDR2 as YYREEE (reference sequence). Trimming left V 4 bases short and J 7 bases short, with 18 bases between. There are 15 residues in the CDR3. The CDR3 protein is CASSLGAGQGQPQHF. DNA for the CDR3: TGTGCCAGCAGCCTCGGGGCAGGGCAGGGGCAGCCCCAGCATTTT.

This chain links TRBV28 with TRBJ1-5; D possibly corresponds to TRBD1 (5 bases). The CDR3 covers 14 residues. Trimming pared 7 bases from V and 7 bases from J, leaving 17 bases between. Germline V CDR1 and CDR2: MDHEN, SYDVKM. The CDR3 sequence: CASNYGGAGQPQHF. In DNA form, the CDR3 reads TGTGCCAGCAACTATGGAGGGGCTGGGCAGCCCCAGCATTTT. Full variable domain (remainder filled in from reference TRBV28 and TRBJ1-5): DVKVTQSSRYLVKRTGEKVFLECVQDMDHENMFWYRQDPGLGLRLIYFSYDVKMKEKGDIPEGYSVSREKKERFSLILESASTNQTSMYLCASNYGGAGQPQHFGDGTRLSIL.

This rearrangement joins TRBV9 to TRBJ1-4; no reliable D call. The CDR3 runs 16 residues. V lost 4 bases and J lost 2, with 15 bases in between. CDR1 and CDR2 from the germline V gene are SGDLS and YYNGEE. In DNA, the CDR3 is TGTGCCAGCAGCCCGTCACCGGGTTATACTAATGAAAAACTGTTTTTT. It encodes CASSPSPGYTNEKLFF.

Here the CDR3 DNA reads TGTGCCAGCAGCTTGCGGAGACAGCCCCAAGAGACCCAGTACTTC. The encoded protein is CASSLRRQPQETQYF. This chain joins TRBV4-2 and TRBJ2-5; D is perhaps TRBD1 (5 bases). This CDR3 has 15 amino acids. The V end lost 5 bases, the J end lost 1 base, and 14 bases lay between the germline ends. Germline V CDR1 and CDR2: LGHNA, YNFKEQ.

CDR3 nucleotides: TGCGCCAGCAGCTTAACAGCGGGTCGGCTAGCGGGGGGACCTAAAACCACAGATACGCAGTATTTT. Translating it yields CASSLTAGRLAGGPKTTDTQYF. V and J are TRBV5-1 and TRBJ2-3, with 11 bases aligning to TRBD2. The CDR3 is 22 residues long. Germline CDR1 is SGHRS and CDR2 is YFSETQ. The V gene end was trimmed by 2 bases and the J gene end by 2 bases; junction bases not matched to a gene: 22.

This chain joins TRBV11-2 and TRBJ1-3; 9 nucleotides agree with TRBD1. Germline V gene data show CDR1 as SGHAT and CDR2 as FQNNGV. The CDR3 contains 16 residues. The trim removed 5 bases at V and 2 bases at J, leaving 7 bases unmatched. The CDR3, as DNA: TGTGCCAGCAGCGCCCCGGGACAGGGTCCTGGAAACACCATATATTTT. The encoded protein is CASSAPGQGPGNTIYF.

V and J are TRBV28 and TRBJ1-5; D gene uncertain. Germline CDR1 MDHEN, CDR2 SYDVKM. V shed 0 bases and J shed 2 bases, with 5 bases lying between them. This CDR3 has 14 residues. The CDR3 sequence: CASSLWRGNQPQHF. CDR3 in DNA: TGTGCCAGCAGTTTATGGAGGGGCAATCAGCCCCAGCATTTT.

This chain connects TRBV19 to TRBJ2-2; D unclear. Trimming cost V 7 bases and J 1 base, with 16 bases left between them. CDR3 length: 16 amino acids. Germline V gene lookup returns CDR1 LNHDA and CDR2 SQIVND (reference sequence). CDR3 amino acids: CASTSSAVLNTGELFF. CDR3 bases: TGTGCCAGTACCTCCTCGGCGGTATTGAACACCGGGGAGCTGTTTTTT.

V is TRBV6-5 and J is TRBJ2-3, with 7 bases that match TRBD1. Germline CDR1 and CDR2: MNHEY and SVGAGI. The CDR3 totals 15 residues. V trimming: 1 base; J trimming: 1 base; junction bases outside the gene matches: 2. CDR3 DNA sequence: TGTGCCAGCAGTTACTACAGGGGCCGCACAGATACGCAGTATTTT. As protein: CASSYYRGRTDTQYF.

This chain joins TRBV19 and TRBJ1-2, with 7 bases identical to TRBD1. J gave up 2 bases and V 8 bases, and 14 bases lay outside the gene matches. The CDR3 covers 16 residues. CDR1 is LNHDA, CDR2 SQIVND, per germline (reference sequence). CDR3 bases: TGTGCCAGTTCCCCTATCGGGACAGAGGGAAACTATGGCTACACCTTC. It yields the protein CASSPIGTEGNYGYTF.